This T cell receptor beta chain is drawn from a study of T cell repertoires in cytomegalovirus infection. CDR1 SGHTA and CDR2 FQGNSA come from the germline V gene. This CDR3 has 14 residues. V shed 7 bases and J shed 8 bases, with 15 bases lying between them. There are many counts of this clonotype. TCRdb re-analysed the reads in MiXCR, keeping a single row per CDR3 protein. Of about 240,000 distinct CDR3 sequences in the sample, around 12% were seen once. Source material: PBMCs. The rearrangement links TRBV7-2 to TRBJ1-6, with D unresolved. The receptor was derived from a human donor in good health (CMV status not recorded). Some clones in this sample may be carry-over from other donors' samples. The chain's CDR3 is CASTLVPQDSPLHF. CDR3 sequence (DNA): TGTGCCAGCACCCTGGTGCCCCAAGATTCACCCCTCCACTTT. The variable domain in full, with the rest retrieved from reference TRBV7-2 and TRBJ1-6, is GAGVSQSPSNKVTEKGKDVELRCDPISGHTALYWYRQSLGQGLEFLIYFQGNSAPDKSGLPSDRFSAERTGGSVSTLTIQRTQQEDSAVYLCASTLVPQDSPLHFGNGTRLTVT.